This entry concerns a single T cell receptor (beta chain). Antigen: not known. There were TCR beta CDR3 regions amplified from RNA transcripts. TCR CDR3 underwent first-round RT-PCR with the HTBI primer set. TCRdb redid the calling of the multiplex PCR reads with MiXCR, one entry per CDR3 protein. The sample has about 570,000 distinct CDR3 sequences, 40% to 55% seen once. The data are from a study of T cells in Graves' hyperthyroidism and ophthalmopathy. Overall study results and limits: Within blood appeared most thyroid clonotypes that had expanded above 0.001.

Exclusion followed for patients with uncontrolled infection, other autoimmune disease, pregnancy or lactation. Trimming cost V 2 bases and J 6 bases, with 8 bases left between them. Germline CDR1 reads WSHSY; CDR2 reads SAAADI. The CDR3 extends over 12 amino acids. This TCR was recovered from an adult woman with Graves' disease, either hyperthyroidism or ophthalmopathy (not recorded which). Sequenced sample: peripheral blood or thyroid tissue (not recorded which). This rearrangement joins TRBV10-2 to TRBJ2-7, with D hard to call. In DNA, the CDR3 is TGCGCCAGCAGTGAGACAGCCTGCGAGCAGTACTTC. As protein: CASSETACEQYF.